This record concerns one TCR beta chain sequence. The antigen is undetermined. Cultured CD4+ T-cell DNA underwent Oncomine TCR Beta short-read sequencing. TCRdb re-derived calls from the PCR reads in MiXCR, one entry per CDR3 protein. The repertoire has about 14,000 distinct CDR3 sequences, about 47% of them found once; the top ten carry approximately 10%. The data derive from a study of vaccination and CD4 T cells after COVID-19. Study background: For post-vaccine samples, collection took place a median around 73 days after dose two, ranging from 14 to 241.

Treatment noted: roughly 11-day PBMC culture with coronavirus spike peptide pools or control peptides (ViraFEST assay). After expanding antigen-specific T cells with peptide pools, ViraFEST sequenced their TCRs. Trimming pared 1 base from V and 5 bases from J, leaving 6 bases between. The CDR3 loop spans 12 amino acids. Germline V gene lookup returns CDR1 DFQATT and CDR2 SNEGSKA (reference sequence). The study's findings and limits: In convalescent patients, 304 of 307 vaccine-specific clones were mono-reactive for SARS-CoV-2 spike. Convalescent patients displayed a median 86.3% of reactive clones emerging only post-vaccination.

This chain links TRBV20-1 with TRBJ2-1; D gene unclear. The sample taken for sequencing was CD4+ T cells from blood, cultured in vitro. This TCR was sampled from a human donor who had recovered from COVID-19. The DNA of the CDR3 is TGCAGTGCTAGAGTGGCTGACAATGAGCAGTTCTTC. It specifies CSARVADNEQFF.